This T cell receptor (beta chain) was identified in a study of shared clonotypes between healthy human individuals. Study-wide context: Researchers drew samples from two women and a few men aged 18 to 49.

Overall study results and limits: Specimens sampled were limited to blood, with tissue repertoires likely differing.

Assay runs were performed at deep level. Method: immunoSEQ multiplex PCR; TCRdb's copy keeps in-frame clones and lacks some. The sample includes over a million clones, around 98% seen only once; the top ten take 0.4% to 0.55%. V was cut by 0 bases and J by 2 bases, with 10 bases left in between. This CDR3 region has 15 residues. Germline CDR1 and CDR2: SGHRS and YFSETQ. Concerning this clone: Its cognate antigen is unknown.

The sequence derives from a man between 25 and 39 years old in good health. The specimen was naive CD4+ T cells sorted from blood. Subset of the sample: CD45RA+ positively selected. V is TRBV5-1 and J is TRBJ2-3; the D is unclear. The CDR3: CASSLADFSTDTQYF. The DNA of the CDR3 is TGCGCCAGCAGCTTGGCCGACTTCTCCACAGATACGCAGTATTTT.